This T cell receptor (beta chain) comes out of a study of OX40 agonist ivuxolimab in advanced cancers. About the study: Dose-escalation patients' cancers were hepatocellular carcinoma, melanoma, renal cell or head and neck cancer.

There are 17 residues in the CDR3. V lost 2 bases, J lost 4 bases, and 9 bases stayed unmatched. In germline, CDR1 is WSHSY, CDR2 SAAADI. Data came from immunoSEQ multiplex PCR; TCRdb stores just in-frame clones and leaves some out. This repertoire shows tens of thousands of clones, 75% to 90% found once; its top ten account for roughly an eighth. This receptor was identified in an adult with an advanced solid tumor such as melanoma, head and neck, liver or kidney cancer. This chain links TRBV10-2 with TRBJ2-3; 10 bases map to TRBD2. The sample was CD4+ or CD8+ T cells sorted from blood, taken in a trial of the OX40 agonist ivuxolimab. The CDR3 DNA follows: TGCGCCAGCAGTGAGCCCCCCAGCGGGGGGGCGTCAGATACGCAGTATTTT. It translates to CASSEPPSGGASDTQYF.